These 12 T cell receptor beta chains came from one sample sequenced in a study of blood T cell repertoires in COVID-19 (dated by TCRdb to the early 2020s). The library relied on the immunoSEQ multiplex PCR assay. TCRdb limited this immuneACCESS table to in-frame rearrangements with V and J called. A share of clones is missing; checked studies link under half to unresolved V genes, and the rest is unexplained. For this sample the table gives hundreds of thousands of clones, of which around 87% were detected only once. 3% to 3.5% of the sample lies in the top ten. Sequenced input: peripheral blood. These receptors all stem from a man aged 55 to 70 with acute or convalescent COVID-19.

This clone was seen a single time. This chain joins TRBV9 and TRBJ2-3; D gene unclear. The V end lost 0 bases, the J end lost 5 bases, and 7 bases lay between the germline ends. CDR1 is SGDLS, CDR2 YYNGEE, per germline. CDR3 length: 13 amino acids. The CDR3 sequence is CASSVGAKDTQYF. The DNA for the CDR3 is TGTGCCAGCAGCGTAGGGGCAAAAGATACGCAGTATTTT.

The chain combines TRBV7-9 with TRBJ2-3, with unresolved D. Germline V lookup: CDR1 SEHNR, CDR2 FQNEAQ (reference sequence). V was trimmed by 5 bases and J by 2 bases, leaving 8 bases between them. The CDR3 runs 13 residues. DNA for the CDR3: TGTGCCAGCAGCCCTACCTACACAGATACGCAGTATTTT. It yields the protein CASSPTYTDTQYF.

In this sample, this clone turned up once. The genes are TRBV10-2 and TRBJ2-7; 16 bases match TRBD2. The germline V gene encodes CDR1 WSHSY and CDR2 SAAADI. The CDR3 runs 18 residues. V trimming: 0 bases; J trimming: 7 bases; junction bases outside the gene matches: 9. CDR3 in amino acids: CASSESMGTSGGAREQYF. The CDR3 DNA follows: TGCGCCAGCAGTGAGTCGATGGGGACTAGCGGGGGGGCCAGGGAGCAGTACTTC.

The rearrangement links TRBV6-1 to TRBJ1-1; D remains unclear. Looked up from germline, CDR1 is MNHNS and CDR2 is SASEGT. V shed 0 bases and J shed 10 bases, with 12 bases lying between them. The CDR3 loop spans 13 amino acids. CDR3 region: CASSEAWGGRAFF. In nucleotides, the CDR3 is TGTGCCAGCAGTGAAGCTTGGGGAGGACGAGCTTTCTTT.

V is TRBV18 and J is TRBJ2-5; no definite D call. Per the germline V gene, CDR1 is KGHSH and CDR2 is LQKENI. The CDR3 runs 13 residues. Trimming shortened V by 2 bases and J by 1 base, and 5 bases separated the two germline ends. For the CDR3, the DNA is TGTGCCAGCTCACCAGCAGGCCAAGAGACCCAGTACTTC. Encoded protein: CASSPAGQETQYF.

The chain carries TRBV6-6 and TRBJ1-4, with 8 bases fitting TRBD1. J gave up 10 bases and V 4 bases, and 5 bases lay outside the gene matches. The germline V gene encodes CDR1 MNHNY and CDR2 SVGAGI (reference sequence). The CDR3 consists of 13 residues. Written as DNA, the CDR3 is TGTGCCAGCAGTTCCGACGGACAGGGAAAACTGTTTTTT. Protein: CASSSDGQGKLFF.

The chain joins TRBV30 to TRBJ1-6; D gene uncertain. Trimming removed 3 bases from V and 4 bases from J, with 10 bases in between. The CDR3 runs 14 residues. CDR1 and CDR2 from the germline V gene are GTSNPN and SVGIG (reference sequence). The CDR3 DNA follows: TGTGCCTGGAGCGGCGGGATTTATAATTCACCCCTCCACTTT. Protein: CAWSGGIYNSPLHF.

This chain uses TRBV12-3 or TRBV12-4 with TRBJ1-1; no definite D call. This CDR3 has 12 residues. V gave up 2 bases and J gave up 7 bases, with 8 bases separating them. CDR3 nucleotide sequence: TGTGCCAGCAGTTTAAGGAGAAATGAAGCTTTCTTT. It specifies CASSLRRNEAFF.

This chain joins TRBV11-2 and TRBJ1-5; TRBD1 is a possible D gene (6 bases). Germline V gene sequence: CDR1 SGHAT, CDR2 FQNNGV. V lost 4 bases, J lost 7 bases, and 11 bases lay in between. The CDR3 has 13 amino acids. The DNA of the CDR3 is TGTGCCAGCAGCTCTACAGGGTTACAGCCCCAGCATTTT. Its translation is CASSSTGLQPQHF.

The chain recombines TRBV28 with TRBJ1-3; D perhaps matches TRBD1 (5 bases). The CDR3 sequence is 16 residues long. Germline-derived CDR1 and CDR2 are MDHEN and SYDVKM. V lost 5 bases, J lost 3 bases, and 17 bases lay in between. The CDR3 DNA reads TGTGCCAGCAGTCCCTCTTCAGGGAGGGTTGGAAACACCATATATTTT. Translating it yields CASSPSSGRVGNTIYF.

There are a few counts of this clone. The rearrangement uses TRBV6-5 and TRBJ2-3; D might be TRBD2 (6 bases). Germline loops: CDR1 MNHEY, CDR2 SVGAGI. The CDR3 runs to 15 residues. Between the trimmed V and J ends, which lost 6 bases and 4 bases, there was a span of 17 bases. DNA for the CDR3: TGTGCCAGCAGCCAAGGAGGGGTTCAAGCAGATACGCAGTATTTT. Amino acids: CASSQGGVQADTQYF.

The chain joins TRBV6-1 to TRBJ2-7; 8 bases align to TRBD1. This CDR3 is built from 15 residues. V shed 5 bases, J shed 2 bases, and the junction held 8 bases outside the gene matches. Germline V gives CDR1 MNHNS, CDR2 SASEGT. The CDR3 sequence: CASSPIGQGPYEQYF. The CDR3 DNA reads as TGTGCCAGCAGTCCGATAGGACAGGGCCCCTACGAGCAGTACTTC.